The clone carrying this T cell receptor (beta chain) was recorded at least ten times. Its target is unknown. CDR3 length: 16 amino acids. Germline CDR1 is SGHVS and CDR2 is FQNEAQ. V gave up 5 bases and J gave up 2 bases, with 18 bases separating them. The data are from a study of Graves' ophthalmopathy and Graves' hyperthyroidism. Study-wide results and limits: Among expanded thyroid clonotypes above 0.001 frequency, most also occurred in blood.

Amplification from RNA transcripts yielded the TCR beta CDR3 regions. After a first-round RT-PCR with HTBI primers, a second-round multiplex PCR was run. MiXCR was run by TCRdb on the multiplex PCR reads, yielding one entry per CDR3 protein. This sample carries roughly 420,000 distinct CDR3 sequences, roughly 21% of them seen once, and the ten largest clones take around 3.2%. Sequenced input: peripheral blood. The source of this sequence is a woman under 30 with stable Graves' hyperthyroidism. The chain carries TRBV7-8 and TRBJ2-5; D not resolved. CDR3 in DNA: TGTGCCAGCAGCGGATTATGGGTGAGGAAACAAGAGACCCAGTACTTC. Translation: CASSGLWVRKQETQYF.